The following is a TCR beta chain sequence with its context. This sample is drawn from a study of shared clonotypes between healthy human individuals. CD8 cells classed as naive were CD45RO-negative and positively selected for CCR7, excluding terminally differentiated effector memory CD45RA+ cells. This CDR3 has 14 residues. Trimming removed 5 bases from V and 4 bases from J; junction bases left unmatched: 6. The germline CDR1 and CDR2 sequences are ENHRY and SYGVKD. Profiled with immunoSEQ multiplex PCR; TCRdb holds only in-frame clones, not every one. The table has some 2.1 million clones, around 95% seen once.

Sequenced sample: naive CD8+ T cells from PBMCs. The sequence derives from a young man in good health. Some clones in this sample may be carry-over from other donors' samples. The chain has TRBV10-3 and TRBJ2-7, with 9 nucleotides matching TRBD2. The CDR3 protein is CAISPGGRGYEQYF. DNA of the CDR3: TGTGCCATCAGTCCTGGCGGGAGGGGTTACGAGCAGTACTTC.